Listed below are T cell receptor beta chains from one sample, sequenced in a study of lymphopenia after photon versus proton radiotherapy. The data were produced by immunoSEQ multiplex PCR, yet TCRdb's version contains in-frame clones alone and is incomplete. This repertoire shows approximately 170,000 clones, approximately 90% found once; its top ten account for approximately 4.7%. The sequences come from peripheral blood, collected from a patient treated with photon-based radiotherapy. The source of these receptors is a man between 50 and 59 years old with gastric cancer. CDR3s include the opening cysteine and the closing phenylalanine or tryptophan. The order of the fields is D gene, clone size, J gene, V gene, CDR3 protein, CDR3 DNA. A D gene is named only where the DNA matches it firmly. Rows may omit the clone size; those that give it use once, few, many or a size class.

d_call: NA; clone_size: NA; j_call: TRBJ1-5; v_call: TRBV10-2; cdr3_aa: CASSEDSFQPQHF; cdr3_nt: TGCGCCAGCAGTGAGGACAGTTTTCAGCCCCAGCATTTT
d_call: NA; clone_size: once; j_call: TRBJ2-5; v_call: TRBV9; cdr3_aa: CASSVRGLETQYF; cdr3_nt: TGTGCCAGCAGCGTACGAGGGCTTGAGACCCAGTACTTC
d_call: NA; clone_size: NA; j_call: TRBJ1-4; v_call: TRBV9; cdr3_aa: CASSRQEVNNEKLFF; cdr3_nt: TGTGCCAGCAGCCGACAAGAGGTTAACAATGAAAAACTGTTTTTT
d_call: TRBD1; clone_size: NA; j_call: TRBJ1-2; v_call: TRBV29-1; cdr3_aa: CSVGRDRGRGGYTF; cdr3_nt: TGCAGCGTTGGAAGGGACAGGGGCAGAGGGGGCTACACCTTC
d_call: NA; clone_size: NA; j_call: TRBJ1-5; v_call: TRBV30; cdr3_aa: CAWSPLGNQPQHF; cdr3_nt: TGTGCCTGGAGCCCCCTGGGCAATCAGCCCCAGCATTTT
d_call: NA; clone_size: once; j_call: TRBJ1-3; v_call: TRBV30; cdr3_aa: CAWSEFLGVRSSGNTIYF; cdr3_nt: TGTGCCTGGAGTGAATTTCTGGGGGTGCGGAGCTCTGGAAACACCATATATTTT
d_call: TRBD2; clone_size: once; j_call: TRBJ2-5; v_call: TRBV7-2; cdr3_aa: CASSRLAGGEETQYF; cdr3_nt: TGTGCCAGCAGCCGACTAGCGGGAGGAGAGGAGACCCAGTACTTC
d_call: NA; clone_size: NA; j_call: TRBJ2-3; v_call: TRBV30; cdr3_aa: CAWSRGSLTDTQYF; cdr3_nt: TGTGCCTGGAGTAGGGGGAGCCTCACAGATACGCAGTATTTT
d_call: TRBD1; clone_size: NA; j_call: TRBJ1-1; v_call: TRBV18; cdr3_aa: CASSPGQGYTEAFF; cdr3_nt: TGTGCCAGCTCCCCGGGACAGGGTTACACTGAAGCTTTCTTT
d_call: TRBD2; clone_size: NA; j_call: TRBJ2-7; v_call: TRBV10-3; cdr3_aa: CAISEGAGDGYEQYF; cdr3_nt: TGTGCCATCAGTGAGGGAGCGGGAGACGGTTACGAGCAGTACTTC
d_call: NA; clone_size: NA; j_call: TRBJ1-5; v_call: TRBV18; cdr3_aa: CASSPNRDQPQHF; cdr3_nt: TGTGCCAGCTCACCCAACCGGGATCAGCCCCAGCATTTT
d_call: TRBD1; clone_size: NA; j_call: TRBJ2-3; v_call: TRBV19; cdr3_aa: CASSPQGAKRFGDTQYF; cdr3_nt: TGTGCCAGTAGTCCTCAGGGGGCGAAAAGGTTTGGAGATACGCAGTATTTT
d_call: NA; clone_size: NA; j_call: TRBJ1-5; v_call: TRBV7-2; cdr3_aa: CASSLSEGQPQHF; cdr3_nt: TGTGCCAGCAGCTTAAGTGAAGGGCAGCCCCAGCATTTT
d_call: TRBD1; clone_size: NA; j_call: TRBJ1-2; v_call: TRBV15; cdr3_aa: CATSGRQGRPTNYGYTF; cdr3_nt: TGTGCCACCAGCGGGAGACAGGGGCGACCTACTAACTATGGCTACACCTTC
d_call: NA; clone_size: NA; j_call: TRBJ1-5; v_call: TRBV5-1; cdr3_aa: CASSLVGDSNQPQHF; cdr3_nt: TGCGCCAGCAGCTTGGTGGGGGATAGCAATCAGCCCCAGCATTTT
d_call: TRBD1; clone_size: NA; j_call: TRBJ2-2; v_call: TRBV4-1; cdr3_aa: CASSHLFSTGGADTGELFF; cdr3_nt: TGCGCCAGCAGCCATCTTTTTTCTACAGGGGGCGCAGACACCGGGGAGCTGTTTTTT
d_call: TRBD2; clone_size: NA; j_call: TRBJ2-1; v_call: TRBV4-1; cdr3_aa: CASSQVPGLAEQFF; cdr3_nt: TGCGCCAGCAGCCAAGTCCCGGGACTAGCGGAGCAGTTCTTC
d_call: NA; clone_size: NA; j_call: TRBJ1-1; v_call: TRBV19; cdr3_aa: CASSIAGDTEAFF; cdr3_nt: TGTGCCAGTAGTATTGCAGGGGACACTGAAGCTTTCTTT
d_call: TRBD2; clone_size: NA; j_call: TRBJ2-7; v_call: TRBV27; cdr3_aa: CASRRGTSESYEQYF; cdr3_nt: TGTGCCAGCAGACGAGGGACTAGCGAGTCCTACGAGCAGTACTTC
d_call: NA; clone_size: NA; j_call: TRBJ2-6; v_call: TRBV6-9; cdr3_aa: CASSEESLRQSRANVLTF; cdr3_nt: TGTGCCAGCAGTGAGGAGAGCTTACGACAAAGTCGGGCCAACGTCCTGACTTTC
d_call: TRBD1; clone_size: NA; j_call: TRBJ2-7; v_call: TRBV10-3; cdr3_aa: CATGPGQGAGEQYF; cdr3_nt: TGTGCCACCGGACCGGGACAGGGGGCTGGAGAGCAGTACTTC
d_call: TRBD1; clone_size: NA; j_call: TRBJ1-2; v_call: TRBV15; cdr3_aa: CATSREGTAGNYGYTF; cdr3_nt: TGTGCCACCAGCAGAGAGGGGACAGCCGGTAACTATGGCTACACCTTC
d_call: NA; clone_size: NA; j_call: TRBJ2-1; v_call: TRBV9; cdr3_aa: CASSPRQSHEQFF; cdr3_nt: TGTGCCAGCAGCCCCCGACAGTCCCATGAGCAGTTCTTC
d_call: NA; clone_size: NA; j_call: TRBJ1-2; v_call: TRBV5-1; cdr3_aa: CASSPLEAGRGDGYTF; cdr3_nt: TGCGCCAGCAGCCCACTGGAGGCAGGGAGAGGGGATGGCTACACCTTC
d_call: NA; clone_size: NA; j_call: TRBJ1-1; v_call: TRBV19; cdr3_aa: CASSSWGRRTEAFF; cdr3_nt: TGTGCCAGTAGTAGCTGGGGGCGAAGGACTGAAGCTTTCTTT
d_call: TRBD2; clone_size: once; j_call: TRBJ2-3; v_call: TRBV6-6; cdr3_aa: CASSYPASGKADTQYF; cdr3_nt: TGTGCCAGCAGTTACCCCGCTAGCGGGAAAGCAGATACGCAGTATTTT
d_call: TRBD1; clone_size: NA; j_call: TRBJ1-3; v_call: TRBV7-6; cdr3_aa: CASSETGPNSGNTIYF; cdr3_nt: TGTGCCAGCAGCGAGACAGGGCCCAACTCTGGAAACACCATATATTTT
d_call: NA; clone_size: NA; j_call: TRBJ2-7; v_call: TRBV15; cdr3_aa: CATSSKGNEQYF; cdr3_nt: TGTGCCACCAGCAGTAAGGGAAACGAGCAGTACTTC
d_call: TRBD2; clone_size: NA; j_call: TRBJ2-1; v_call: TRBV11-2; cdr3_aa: CASSTSSGSNEQFF; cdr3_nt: TGTGCCAGCAGCACATCTAGCGGATCCAATGAGCAGTTCTTC
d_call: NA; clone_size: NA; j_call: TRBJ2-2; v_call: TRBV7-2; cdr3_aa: CASSPRLGTGELFF; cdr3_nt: TGTGCCAGCAGCCCGCGATTAGGGACCGGGGAGCTGTTTTTT
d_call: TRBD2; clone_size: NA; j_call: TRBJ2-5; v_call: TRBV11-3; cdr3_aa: CASSLGLAGNQETQYF; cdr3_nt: TGTGCCAGCAGCCTGGGACTAGCGGGGAACCAAGAGACCCAGTACTTC
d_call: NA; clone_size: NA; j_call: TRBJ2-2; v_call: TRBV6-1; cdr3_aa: CASSERLGGGHSLNTGELFF; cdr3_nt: TGTGCCAGCAGTGAACGTTTGGGGGGAGGACACTCCTTGAACACCGGGGAGCTGTTTTTT
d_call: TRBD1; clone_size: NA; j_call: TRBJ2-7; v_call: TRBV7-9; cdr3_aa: CASSVDRGEQYF; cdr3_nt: TGTGCCAGCAGCGTCGACAGGGGCGAGCAGTACTTC
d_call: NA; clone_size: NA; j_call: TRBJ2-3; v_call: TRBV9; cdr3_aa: CASSVGATETTDTQYF; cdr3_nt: TGTGCCAGCAGCGTGGGGGCGACGGAGACCACAGATACGCAGTATTTT
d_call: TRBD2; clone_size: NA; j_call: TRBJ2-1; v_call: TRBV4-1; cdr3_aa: CASSPLLAGYNEQFF; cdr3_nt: TGCGCCAGCAGCCCTCTGCTAGCGGGGTACAATGAGCAGTTCTTC
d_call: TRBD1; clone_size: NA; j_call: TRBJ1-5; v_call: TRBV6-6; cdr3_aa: CASKPGQGASNQPQHF; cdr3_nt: TGTGCCAGCAAACCCGGACAGGGGGCAAGCAATCAGCCCCAGCATTTT
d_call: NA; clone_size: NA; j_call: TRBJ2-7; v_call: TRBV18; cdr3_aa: CASSPRGSGDEQYF; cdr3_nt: TGTGCCAGCTCACCACGCGGTAGCGGAGACGAGCAGTACTTC
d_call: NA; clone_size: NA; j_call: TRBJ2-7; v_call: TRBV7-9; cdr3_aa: CASSLGRTHPNYEQYF; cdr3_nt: TGTGCCAGCAGCTTAGGGAGGACCCATCCGAATTACGAGCAGTACTTC
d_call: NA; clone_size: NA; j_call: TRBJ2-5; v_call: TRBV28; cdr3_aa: CASSPVKGDGETQYF; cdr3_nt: TGTGCCAGCAGTCCGGTCAAGGGGGACGGTGAGACCCAGTACTTC
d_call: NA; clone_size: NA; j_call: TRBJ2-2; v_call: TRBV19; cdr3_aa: CASSITSGGELFF; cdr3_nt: TGTGCCAGTAGTATCACGTCGGGCGGGGAGCTGTTTTTT
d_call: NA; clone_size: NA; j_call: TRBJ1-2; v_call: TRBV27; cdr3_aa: CASSQVSSWGLSGYTF; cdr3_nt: TGTGCCAGCAGCCAGGTCAGCAGTTGGGGGCTTTCTGGCTACACCTTC
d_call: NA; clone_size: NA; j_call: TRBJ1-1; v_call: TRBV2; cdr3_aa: CASSDLVVNTEAFF; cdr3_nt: TGTGCCAGCAGTGATTTGGTGGTGAACACTGAAGCTTTCTTT
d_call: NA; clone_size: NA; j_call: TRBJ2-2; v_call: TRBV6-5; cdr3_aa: CASTPGPSTGELFF; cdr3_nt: TGTGCCAGCACTCCGGGACCCAGCACCGGGGAGCTGTTTTTT
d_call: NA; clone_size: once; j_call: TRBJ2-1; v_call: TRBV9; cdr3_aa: CASSVGGKATRVVPEQFF; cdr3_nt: TGTGCCAGCAGCGTAGGGGGGAAAGCGACCCGAGTAGTACCTGAGCAGTTCTTC
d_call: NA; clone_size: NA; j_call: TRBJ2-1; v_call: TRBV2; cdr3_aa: CASHDSWGRQFF; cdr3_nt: TGTGCCAGCCATGATTCCTGGGGACGACAGTTCTTC
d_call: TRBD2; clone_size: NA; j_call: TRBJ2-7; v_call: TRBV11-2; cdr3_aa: CASTRGGSFSHEQYF; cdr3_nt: TGTGCCAGCACCCGGGGCGGGAGCTTCTCCCACGAGCAGTACTTC
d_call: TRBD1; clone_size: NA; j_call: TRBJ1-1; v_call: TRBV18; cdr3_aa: CASSPGQGDPEAFF; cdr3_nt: TGTGCCAGCTCACCCGGACAGGGGGATCCTGAAGCTTTCTTT
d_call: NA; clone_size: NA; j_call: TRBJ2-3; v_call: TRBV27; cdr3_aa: CASSRAAFTSTDTQYF; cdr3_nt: TGTGCCAGCAGTCGTGCTGCATTTACTAGCACAGATACGCAGTATTTT
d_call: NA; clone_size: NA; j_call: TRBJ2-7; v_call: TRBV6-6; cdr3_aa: CASSSGPTEQYF; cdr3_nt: TGTGCCAGCAGCTCAGGACCTACCGAGCAGTACTTC
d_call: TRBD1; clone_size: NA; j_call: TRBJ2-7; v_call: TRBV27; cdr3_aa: CASSSGQGEYEQYF; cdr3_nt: TGTGCCAGCAGTTCGGGACAGGGGGAGTACGAGCAGTACTTC
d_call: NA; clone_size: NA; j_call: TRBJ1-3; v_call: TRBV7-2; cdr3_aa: CASSFGGNTIYF; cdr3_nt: TGTGCCAGCAGCTTTGGTGGAAACACCATATATTTT